These 26 T cell receptor beta chains were sequenced from one sample in a study of PD-1 blockade in classical Hodgkin lymphoma. Time point defined: cycle 4 day 1 (C4D1), after five to seven weeks of nivolumab. The patients all showed relapse after autologous stem cell transplantation, while their brentuximab vedotin exposure varied. Measured with immunoSEQ multiplex PCR; TCRdb has only the in-frame clones, and not every one. Here the sample spans 25,000 to 35,000 clones, 70% to 80% being singletons. The source material was peripheral blood mononuclear cells (PBMCs), sampled before the fourth cycle of nivolumab. These receptors originate from a human donor with classical Hodgkin lymphoma.

The CDR3 nucleotides are TGTGCCTGGACGGGCTACTCGACTGAAGCTTTCTTT. Translated, it gives CAWTGYSTEAFF. The chain couples TRBV30 to TRBJ1-1; no definite D call. The germline V gene has CDR1 GTSNPN and CDR2 SVGIG (reference sequence). This CDR3 is built from 12 residues. V was clipped by 4 bases and J by 5 bases, with 11 bases between them.

This chain connects TRBV7-8 to TRBJ2-1; weak D call: TRBD2 (5 bases). This CDR3 has 14 amino acids. Between the trimmed V and J ends, which lost 4 bases and 5 bases, there was a span of 12 bases. Germline lookup yields CDR1 SGHVS and CDR2 FQNEAQ. The CDR3 reads CASSSGSGNNEQFF. The CDR3 nucleotides are TGTGCCAGCAGCTCGGGGAGTGGGAACAATGAGCAGTTCTTC.

The gene calls are TRBV10-3 and TRBJ2-1; possibly TRBD1 for D (6 bases). The CDR3 runs to 15 residues. The V end was cut by 9 bases, the J end by 4 bases, with 19 bases between. CDR1 is ENHRY, CDR2 SYGVKD, per germline. The CDR3 DNA reads TGTGCCATGTCCGACCGGGACAAGTTTTACAATGAGCAGTTCTTC. As protein: CAMSDRDKFYNEQFF.

V is TRBV2 and J is TRBJ1-6; no firm D call. Germline V lookup: CDR1 SNHLY, CDR2 FYNNEI. The CDR3 runs to 14 residues. Deletions cut 4 bases from V and 5 bases from J, with 9 bases between. CDR3 protein: CASSVSPDNSPLHF. CDR3 nucleotides: TGTGCCAGCAGTGTGTCACCCGATAATTCACCCCTCCACTTT.

The gene calls are TRBV11-2 and TRBJ1-1, with TRBD1 matching 8 bases. Germline lookup yields CDR1 SGHAT and CDR2 FQNNGV. The V gene end was trimmed by 3 bases and the J gene end by 7 bases; junction bases not matched to a gene: 4. The CDR3 contains 13 residues. DNA for the CDR3: TGTGCCAGCAGCTTCCAGGGGGCTGGTGAAGCTTTCTTT. Translating it yields CASSFQGAGEAFF.

J is TRBJ2-2 and V is TRBV7-3; D tentatively reads TRBD1 or TRBD2 (6 bases each). Germline V gene data show CDR1 as SGHTA and CDR2 as FQGTGA. CDR3 length: 15 amino acids. Trimming shortened V by 6 bases and J by 0 bases, and 11 bases separated the two germline ends. CDR3 sequence: CASSSGGPNTGELFF. The CDR3 DNA is TGTGCCAGCAGTTCTGGGGGGCCGAACACCGGGGAGCTGTTTTTT.

This rearrangement joins TRBV5-1 to TRBJ2-7; D possibly matches TRBD1 or TRBD2 (5 bases each). The CDR3 loop spans 14 amino acids. Deletions cut 4 bases from V and 4 bases from J, with 15 bases between. Germline V gene lookup returns CDR1 SGHRS and CDR2 YFSETQ. CDR3: CASSARDGLYEQYF. The CDR3 DNA reads as TGCGCCAGCAGCGCCCGGGACGGCTTGTACGAGCAGTACTTC.

The V gene is TRBV7-3, the J gene TRBJ2-7; 8 nucleotides align to TRBD1. The CDR3 is 16 amino acids. Germline V gene sequence: CDR1 SGHTA, CDR2 FQGTGA. The V segment lost 5 bases and the J segment 0 bases; nucleotides outside the gene matches: 9. The DNA for the CDR3 is TGTGCCAGCAGCCGACGGGGACAGGCACCCTCCTACGAGCAGTACTTC. Translated, it gives CASSRRGQAPSYEQYF.

The chain has TRBV4-1 and TRBJ2-3; perhaps D is TRBD1 or TRBD2 (5 bases each). Germline V CDR1 and CDR2: MGHRA, YSYEKL. Trimming pared 4 bases from V and 6 bases from J, leaving 11 bases between. CDR3 size: 13 residues. In nucleotides, the CDR3 is TGCGCCAGCAGCCTCGAGGGGCTCGATACGCAGTATTTT. Protein sequence: CASSLEGLDTQYF.

The chain employs TRBV7-9 and TRBJ2-7; D possibly corresponds to TRBD2 (5 bases). Germline CDR1 and CDR2: SEHNR and FQNEAQ (reference sequence). The CDR3 contains 15 residues. Trimming removed 2 bases from V and 7 bases from J, with 18 bases in between. The CDR3 here is CASSLIDYGRPEQYF. CDR3 sequence (DNA): TGTGCCAGCAGCTTAATAGACTATGGTAGGCCAGAGCAGTACTTC. The full variable domain, with the rest looked up from reference TRBV7-9 and TRBJ2-7, is DTGVSQNPRHKITKRGQNVTFRCDPISEHNRLYWYRQTLGQGPEFLTYFQNEAQLEKSRLLSDRFSAERPKGSFSTLEIQRTEQGDSAMYLCASSLIDYGRPEQYFGPGTRLTVT.

The chain carries TRBV7-3 and TRBJ2-3; 9 nucleotides match TRBD1. CDR1 and CDR2 (germline): SGHTA, FQGTGA. The CDR3 sequence is 14 residues long. Unmatched junction bases numbered 4, after V lost 4 bases and J lost 5 bases. CDR3 sequence reads: CASSSDRGVDTQYF. The DNA of the CDR3 is TGTGCCAGCAGCTCCGACAGGGGGGTAGATACGCAGTATTTT.

The chain combines TRBV13 with TRBJ2-7; tentative D call: TRBD2 (6 bases). With 5 bases removed from V and 6 bases from J, the gap between germline ends came to 23 bases. The CDR3 covers 16 residues. Germline V lookup: CDR1 PRHDT, CDR2 FYEKMQ (reference sequence). The CDR3 DNA reads TGTGCCAGCAGCCCCATCCCGGGAGCCAGGGAGCGCGAGCAGTACTTC. Its protein is CASSPIPGAREREQYF.

The V call is TRBV15, the J call TRBJ1-1; D not certain. This CDR3 has 13 residues. Per the germline V gene, CDR1 is LNHNV and CDR2 is YYDKDF (reference sequence). The V gene lost 3 bases and the J gene lost 3 bases, with 8 bases spanning the gap. The CDR3 bases are TGTGCCACCAGCAGTGAGTTGGACACTGAAGCTTTCTTT. Amino acid sequence: CATSSELDTEAFF.

The rearrangement joins TRBV7-2 to TRBJ1-1, with D hard to call. This CDR3 is 14 amino acids long. The germline CDR1 and CDR2 sequences are SGHTA and FQGNSA. V was cut by 6 bases and J by 3 bases, with 14 bases left in between. CDR3 amino acids: CASRQSPAHTEAFF. In DNA form, the CDR3 reads TGTGCCAGCAGACAAAGTCCCGCCCACACTGAAGCTTTCTTT.

This clone was detected only once. The chain recombines TRBV6-1 with TRBJ1-3; 7 bases line up with TRBD1. The length of the CDR3 is 12 residues. The V segment lost 6 bases and the J segment 4 bases; nucleotides outside the gene matches: 0. The germline CDR1 and CDR2 sequences are MNHNS and SASEGT. This CDR3 reads CASRDRGNTIYF. For the CDR3, the DNA is TGTGCCAGCAGGGACAGGGGAAACACCATATATTTT.

This clone was found a few times. The chain links TRBV9 to TRBJ2-7; 8 nucleotides agree with TRBD2. The trim removed 2 bases at V and 6 bases at J, leaving 4 bases unmatched. Germline CDR1 and CDR2: SGDLS and YYNGEE. The CDR3 spans 13 residues. In nucleotides, the CDR3 is TGTGCCAGCAGCGTGAGCGGGGGAGGCGAGCAGTACTTC. It translates to CASSVSGGGEQYF.

The chain joins TRBV6-5 to TRBJ1-1, with 9 bases aligning to TRBD1. Germline V gene data show CDR1 as MNHEY and CDR2 as SVGAGI. V was clipped by 8 bases and J by 4 bases; unmatched bases: 8. The CDR3 is 14 amino acids. The CDR3 sequence: CASGNRGRGTEAFF. The CDR3 bases are TGTGCCAGCGGGAACAGGGGGCGGGGCACTGAAGCTTTCTTT.

V is TRBV7-3 and J is TRBJ2-4; D perhaps matches TRBD1 (6 bases). V lost 2 bases to trimming and J lost 9 bases, with 23 bases between them. This CDR3 has 17 amino acids. Looked up from germline, CDR1 is SGHTA and CDR2 is FQGTGA. CDR3 region: CASSLLPEQGIGGIQYF. DNA for the CDR3: TGTGCCAGCAGCTTACTACCAGAACAGGGAATCGGCGGCATTCAGTACTTC.

The V call is TRBV27, the J call TRBJ1-5, with D perhaps matching TRBD1 (5 bases). Trimming took off 5 bases at V and 2 bases at J, with 10 bases between the two ends. Germline V CDR1 and CDR2: MNHEY, SMNVEV (reference sequence). The CDR3 is 14 residues long. This CDR3 is CASSVGQGNQPQHF. In nucleotides, the CDR3 is TGTGCCAGCAGTGTCGGACAAGGCAATCAGCCCCAGCATTTT.

This chain links TRBV15 with TRBJ2-3; no reliable D call. The germline CDR1 and CDR2 sequences are LNHNV and YYDKDF (reference sequence). The CDR3 covers 16 residues. Trimming cost V 0 bases and J 0 bases, with 10 bases left between them. CDR3 loop: CATSRDKGSSTDTQYF. CDR3 bases: TGTGCCACCAGCAGAGATAAAGGGTCTAGCACAGATACGCAGTATTTT.

This chain joins TRBV18 and TRBJ2-1; D not certain. The CDR3 runs 14 residues. The V gene lost 0 bases and the J gene lost 8 bases, with 11 bases spanning the gap. The germline V gene encodes CDR1 KGHSH and CDR2 LQKENI. The CDR3 here is CASSPPSQADEQFF. As DNA, the CDR3 is TGTGCCAGCTCACCACCGTCTCAAGCAGATGAGCAGTTCTTC.

This chain links TRBV7-2 with TRBJ1-2; D is possibly TRBD1 (5 bases). V was trimmed by 2 bases and J by 4 bases, leaving 17 bases between them. There are 16 residues in the CDR3. The germline CDR1 and CDR2 sequences are SGHTA and FQGNSA. CDR3 in amino acids: CASSLFSGAEIYGYTF. CDR3 bases: TGTGCCAGCAGCTTATTTTCCGGGGCGGAGATCTATGGCTACACCTTC. Complete variable domain (other parts from reference TRBV7-2 and TRBJ1-2): GAGVSQSPSNKVTEKGKDVELRCDPISGHTALYWYRQSLGQGLEFLIYFQGNSAPDKSGLPSDRFSAERTGGSVSTLTIQRTQQEDSAVYLCASSLFSGAEIYGYTFGSGTRLTVV.

This sequence joins TRBV7-2 and TRBJ2-2; no clear D gene. This CDR3 is built from 17 residues. Germline CDR1 and CDR2: SGHTA and FQGNSA. Deletions cut 0 bases from V and 3 bases from J, with 14 bases between. The chain's CDR3 is CASSLAGWAVYTGELFF. The DNA of the CDR3 is TGTGCCAGCAGCTTAGCCGGGTGGGCCGTCTACACCGGGGAGCTGTTTTTT.

The gene calls are TRBV27 and TRBJ2-7, with D possibly TRBD2 on 6 matching bases. The V end was cut by 2 bases, the J end by 3 bases, with 11 bases between. The germline CDR1 and CDR2 sequences are MNHEY and SMNVEV (reference sequence). This CDR3 is built from 14 residues. CDR3 sequence reads: CASSLIAGSYEQYF. Written as DNA, the CDR3 is TGTGCCAGCAGTTTAATCGCGGGAAGCTACGAGCAGTACTTC.

This clone is large by share. The chain employs TRBV30 and TRBJ1-1; possible D gene TRBD1, 6 bases. V shed 3 bases and J shed 0 bases, with 14 bases lying between them. The CDR3 totals 15 residues. Looked up from germline, CDR1 is GTSNPN and CDR2 is SVGIG (reference sequence). The DNA of the CDR3 is TGTGCCTGGAGGAAGGGGGGTTACATGAACACTGAAGCTTTCTTT. It encodes CAWRKGGYMNTEAFF. The full variable domain, its missing parts supplied by reference TRBV30 and TRBJ1-1, is SQTIHQWPATLVQPVGSPLSLECTVEGTSNPNLYWYRQAAGRGLQLLFYSVGIGQISSEVPQNLSASRPQDRQFILSSKKLLLSDSGFYLCAWRKGGYMNTEAFFGQGTRLTVV.

This clone has only a few counts. This chain links TRBV30 with TRBJ2-5, with D uncertain. Germline V lookup: CDR1 GTSNPN, CDR2 SVGIG (reference sequence). The CDR3 has 15 residues. Trimming stripped 0 bases from V and 4 bases from J, with 15 bases between. CDR3: CAWSVLVRVGETQYF. DNA for the CDR3: TGTGCCTGGAGTGTACTGGTCCGAGTAGGAGAGACCCAGTACTTC.